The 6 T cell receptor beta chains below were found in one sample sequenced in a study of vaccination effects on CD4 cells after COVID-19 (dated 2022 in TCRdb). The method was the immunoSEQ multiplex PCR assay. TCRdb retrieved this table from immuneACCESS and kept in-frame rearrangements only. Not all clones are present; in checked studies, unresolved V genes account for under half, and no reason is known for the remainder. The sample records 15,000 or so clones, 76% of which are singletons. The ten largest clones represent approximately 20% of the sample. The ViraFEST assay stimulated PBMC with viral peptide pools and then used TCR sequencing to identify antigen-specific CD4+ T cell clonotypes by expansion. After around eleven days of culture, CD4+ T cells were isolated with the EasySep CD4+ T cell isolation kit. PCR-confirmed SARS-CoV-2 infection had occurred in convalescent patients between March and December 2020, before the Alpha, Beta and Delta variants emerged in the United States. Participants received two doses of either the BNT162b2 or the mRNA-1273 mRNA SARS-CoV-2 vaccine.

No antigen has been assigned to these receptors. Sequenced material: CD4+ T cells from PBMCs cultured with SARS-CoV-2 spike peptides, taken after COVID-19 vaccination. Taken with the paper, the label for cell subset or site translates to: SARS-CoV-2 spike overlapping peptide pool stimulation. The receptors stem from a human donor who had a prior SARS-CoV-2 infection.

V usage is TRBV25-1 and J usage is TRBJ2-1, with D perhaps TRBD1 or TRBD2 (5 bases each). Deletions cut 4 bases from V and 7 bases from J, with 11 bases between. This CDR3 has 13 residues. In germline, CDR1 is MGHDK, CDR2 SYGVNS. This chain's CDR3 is CASSGDLMNEQFF. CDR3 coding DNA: TGTGCCAGCAGTGGGGACCTGATGAATGAGCAGTTCTTC.

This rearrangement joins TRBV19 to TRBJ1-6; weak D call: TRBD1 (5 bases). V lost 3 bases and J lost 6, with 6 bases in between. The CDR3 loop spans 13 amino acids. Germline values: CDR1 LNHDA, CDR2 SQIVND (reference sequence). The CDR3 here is CASSIGGNSPLHF. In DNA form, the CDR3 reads TGTGCCAGTAGTATTGGGGGTAATTCACCCCTCCACTTT.

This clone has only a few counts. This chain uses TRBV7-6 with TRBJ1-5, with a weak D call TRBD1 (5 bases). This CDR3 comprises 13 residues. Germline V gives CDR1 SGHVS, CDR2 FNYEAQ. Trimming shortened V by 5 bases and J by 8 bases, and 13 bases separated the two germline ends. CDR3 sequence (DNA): TGTGCCAGCAGCCGTCAGGGTAATGAGCCCCAGCATTTT. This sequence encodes CASSRQGNEPQHF.

The CDR3 reads CASSTGQGPTSGGSPLHF. The CDR3, as DNA: TGTGCCAGCAGCACAGGACAGGGCCCTACATCGGGGGGTTCACCCCTCCACTTT. The gene calls are TRBV5-4 and TRBJ1-6; 8 positions agree with TRBD1. The V gene's germline CDR1 is SGHNT and CDR2 YYREEE (reference sequence). J lost 9 bases, V lost 4 bases, and 18 bases had no gene match. The CDR3 has 18 amino acids.

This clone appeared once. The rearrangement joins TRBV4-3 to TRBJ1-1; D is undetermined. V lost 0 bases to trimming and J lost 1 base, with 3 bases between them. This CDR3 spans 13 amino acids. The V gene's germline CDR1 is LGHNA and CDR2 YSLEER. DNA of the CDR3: TGCGCCAGCAGCCAAGACAGGAACACTGAAGCTTTCTTT. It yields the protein CASSQDRNTEAFF.

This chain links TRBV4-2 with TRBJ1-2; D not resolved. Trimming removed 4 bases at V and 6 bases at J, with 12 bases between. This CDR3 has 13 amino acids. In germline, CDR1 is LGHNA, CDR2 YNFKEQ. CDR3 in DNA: TGTGCCAGCAGCCCCCGTGGAGTCGATGGCTACACCTTC. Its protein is CASSPRGVDGYTF.